The 23 T cell receptor beta chains below come from one sample, sequenced in a study of siplizumab effects on memory and regulatory T cells. TCRdb's table, derived via immunoSEQ multiplex PCR, lists solely in-frame clones and lacks some. The sample gives over 65,000 clones, around 93% of which show up once; 15% to 20% is in the top ten. Input material: CD8+ T cells sorted from blood. The receptor source for this set is a human donor in good health.

CDR3 nucleotides: TGTGCCAGCAGCTCTCTGGGGGCCGGGGAGCTGTTTTTT. Translating gives CASSSLGAGELFF. The V gene is TRBV13, the J gene TRBJ2-2; D may correspond to TRBD1 or TRBD2 (5 bases each). The V gene lost 4 bases and the J gene lost 6 bases, with 9 bases spanning the gap. This CDR3 spans 13 amino acids. Per germline, CDR1 PRHDT and CDR2 FYEKMQ (reference sequence).

The chain couples TRBV5-6 to TRBJ2-1, with D tentatively TRBD2 (5 bases). The length of the CDR3 is 16 residues. V was cut by 0 bases and J by 3 bases, with 13 bases left in between. Germline V gives CDR1 SGHDT, CDR2 YYEEEE. CDR3 sequence: CASSLGPGRDYNEQFF. The CDR3 DNA reads as TGTGCCAGCAGCTTGGGTCCGGGAAGGGACTACAATGAGCAGTTCTTC.

The V and J genes are TRBV5-6 and TRBJ2-7; D uncertain. Germline assignment: CDR1 SGHDT and CDR2 YYEEEE. CDR3 length: 15 residues. Trimming cost V 1 base and J 3 bases, with 14 bases left between them. CDR3 in amino acids: CASSLSWLGFYEQYF. CDR3 sequence (DNA): TGTGCCAGCAGCTTGTCGTGGCTAGGATTCTACGAGCAGTACTTC.

The chain is built from TRBV9 and TRBJ2-1; D may correspond to TRBD1 or TRBD2 (6 bases each). V lost 0 bases, J lost 4 bases, and 17 bases lay in between. The CDR3 spans 17 residues. In germline, CDR1 is SGDLS, CDR2 YYNGEE. CDR3 protein: CASSVDGGPILYNEQFF. In nucleotides, the CDR3 is TGTGCCAGCAGCGTAGATGGGGGGCCCATTTTGTACAATGAGCAGTTCTTC.

The rearrangement links TRBV27 to TRBJ2-7; TRBD1 matches 9 bases. The V gene end was trimmed by 11 bases and the J gene end by 7 bases; junction bases not matched to a gene: 15. The CDR3 totals 14 residues. From germline, CDR1 is MNHEY and CDR2 SMNVEV (reference sequence). The CDR3 bases are TGTGCCGCCCGAAATGGACAGGGGCCGGGGGAGCAGTACTTC. This translates into CAARNGQGPGEQYF.

The chain employs TRBV6-6 and TRBJ1-1, with a possible D match to TRBD1 (5 bases). V was clipped by 6 bases and J by 6 bases, with 14 bases between them. Germline V gene lookup returns CDR1 MNHNY and CDR2 SVGAGI (reference sequence). This CDR3 contains 13 residues. Written as DNA, the CDR3 is TGTGCCAGCAGACCCACGGGGGTATCTGAAGCTTTCTTT. Translation gives CASRPTGVSEAFF.

The count of this clone is one. The CDR3 bases are TGTGCCAGCAGCTTAGAGGCAGGGAGGTGGGCAGATACGCAGTATTTT. It is translated as CASSLEAGRWADTQYF. The chain combines TRBV7-9 with TRBJ2-3; D may be TRBD2 (6 bases). Germline V lookup: CDR1 SEHNR, CDR2 FQNEAQ (reference sequence). The length of the CDR3 is 16 residues. V gave up 1 base and J gave up 4 bases, with 15 bases separating them.

This CDR3 reads CASSLKGSHNEQFF. CDR3 coding DNA: TGTGCCAGCAGCTTAAAGGGGTCCCACAATGAGCAGTTCTTC. The J gene is TRBJ2-1, the V gene TRBV5-4; perhaps TRBD1 as D (5 bases). The ends were cut back, 2 bases at V and 5 bases at J, with 11 bases in the middle. Germline CDR1 is SGHNT and CDR2 is YYREEE (reference sequence). This CDR3 has 14 amino acids.

This sequence joins TRBV28 and TRBJ2-7; unclear D gene. Trimming removed 2 bases from V and 6 bases from J, with 11 bases in between. CDR3 length: 13 residues. From germline, CDR1 is MDHEN and CDR2 SYDVKM. The CDR3 DNA reads TGTGCCAGCAGTTTAAGTCCCGGGCGCGAGCAGTACTTC. Amino acid sequence: CASSLSPGREQYF.

The chain carries TRBV5-8 and TRBJ2-1, with TRBD2 as a possible D gene (5 bases). V dropped 2 bases and J dropped 4 bases, with 7 bases sitting between them. The CDR3 contains 13 residues. Per germline, CDR1 SGHTS and CDR2 YDEGEE. CDR3 sequence reads: CASSFRGYNEQFF. Here the CDR3 DNA reads TGTGCCAGCAGCTTTCGGGGATACAATGAGCAGTTCTTC.

V is TRBV29-1 and J is TRBJ2-2, with D possibly being TRBD1 (6 bases). Germline loops: CDR1 SQVTM, CDR2 ANQGSEA. This CDR3 is built from 13 residues. V was clipped by 3 bases and J by 2 bases, with 7 bases between them. The CDR3 is CSVEGQNTGELFF. The CDR3 nucleotides read TGCAGCGTTGAGGGACAAAACACCGGGGAGCTGTTTTTT.

The J gene is TRBJ2-2, the V gene TRBV9; 7 bases are a match to TRBD2. V dropped 0 bases and J dropped 3; count of bases not matched to a gene: 8. Germline CDR1 is SGDLS and CDR2 is YYNGEE. The length of the CDR3 is 17 residues. The CDR3 spells CASSVGLPGRYTGELFF. For the CDR3, the DNA is TGTGCCAGCAGCGTAGGCCTACCCGGGAGGTACACCGGGGAGCTGTTTTTT. The full variable domain, completed using reference TRBV9 and TRBJ2-2, is DSGVTQTPKHLITATGQRVTLRCSPRSGDLSVYWYQQSLDQGLQFLIQYYNGEERAKGNILERFSAQQFPDLHSELNLSSLELGDSALYFCASSVGLPGRYTGELFFGEGSRLTVL.

CDR3 DNA sequence: TGTGCCAGTAGTAGGACAGGGACCGAGCAGTACTTC. Translating it yields CASSRTGTEQYF. V usage is TRBV19 and J usage is TRBJ2-7; 8 bases align to TRBD1. V gave up 4 bases and J gave up 6 bases; unmatched junction bases: 2. This CDR3 is 12 amino acids long. The V gene's germline CDR1 is LNHDA and CDR2 SQIVND (reference sequence).

The chain recombines TRBV5-4 with TRBJ1-2; 8 positions match TRBD1. J gave up 8 bases and V 7 bases, and 7 bases lay outside the gene matches. Per the germline V gene, CDR1 is SGHNT and CDR2 is YYREEE (reference sequence). There are 12 residues in the CDR3. CDR3 loop: CASLTGDGGYTF. The CDR3 bases are TGTGCCAGCTTGACAGGGGATGGGGGCTACACCTTC.

The chain couples TRBV21-1 to TRBJ2-1; TRBD2, the D gene given by the table, was not confirmed from the DNA. TRBV21-1 is reported as a pseudogene. CDR3 size: 17 residues. CDR3 protein: CASSKRTSGRAYNEQFF. The CDR3 bases are TGTGCCAGCAGCAAAAGGACTAGCGGGAGGGCGTACAATGAGCAGTTCTTC.

The CDR3 protein is CASRYTAYGYTF. DNA of the CDR3: TGTGCCAGTAGGTATACGGCCTATGGCTACACCTTC. The rearrangement joins TRBV19 to TRBJ1-2; the D is unclear. This CDR3 has 12 residues. Germline values: CDR1 LNHDA, CDR2 SQIVND (reference sequence). The V end was cut by 6 bases, the J end by 4 bases, with 9 bases between.

The J gene is TRBJ1-5, the V gene TRBV7-9, with D perhaps matching TRBD1 (5 bases). The germline V and J ends were trimmed by 5 bases and 7 bases, with 15 bases remaining between them. The CDR3 has 14 residues. The germline V gene has CDR1 SEHNR and CDR2 FQNEAQ (reference sequence). This CDR3 reads CASSTEGPVQPQHF. Written as DNA, the CDR3 is TGTGCCAGCAGCACAGAGGGGCCCGTCCAGCCCCAGCATTTT.

The chain combines TRBV7-9 with TRBJ2-7, with TRBD2 matching over 8 bases. Germline V gene data show CDR1 as SEHNR and CDR2 as FQNEAQ (reference sequence). The CDR3 length is 13 residues. The V segment lost 5 bases and the J segment 2 bases; nucleotides outside the gene matches: 2. Written as DNA, the CDR3 is TGTGCCAGCAGCCAGGGACTAGCCTACGAGCAGTACTTC. Translating it yields CASSQGLAYEQYF. Together with reference TRBV7-9 and TRBJ2-7, the CDR3 gives the full variable domain: DTGVSQNPRHKITKRGQNVTFRCDPISEHNRLYWYRQTLGQGPEFLTYFQNEAQLEKSRLLSDRFSAERPKGSFSTLEIQRTEQGDSAMYLCASSQGLAYEQYFGPGTRLTVT.

This chain connects TRBV15 to TRBJ2-2; TRBD2 is a possible D gene (6 bases). The germline V and J ends were trimmed by 1 base and 7 bases, with 7 bases remaining between them. CDR1 LNHNV and CDR2 YYDKDF come from the germline V gene (reference sequence). The CDR3 sequence is 13 residues long. The CDR3 loop reads CATSRAGDGELFF. CDR3 in DNA: TGTGCCACCAGCAGAGCGGGAGACGGGGAGCTGTTTTTT.

The chain employs TRBV7-9 and TRBJ1-2; D possibly corresponds to TRBD1 (5 bases). The ends were cut back, 3 bases at V and 8 bases at J, with 13 bases in the middle. The length of the CDR3 is 13 residues. CDR1 and CDR2 from the germline V gene are SEHNR and FQNEAQ (reference sequence). The CDR3 reads CASSLSREVGYTF. The CDR3 coding sequence is TGTGCCAGCAGCTTGTCCAGGGAGGTAGGCTACACCTTC.

The genes are TRBV2 and TRBJ2-5; D unclear. In germline, CDR1 is SNHLY, CDR2 FYNNEI. V was clipped by 7 bases and J by 1 base, with 7 bases between them. The length of the CDR3 is 12 residues. The CDR3 loop is CASNDFQETQYF. CDR3 coding DNA: TGTGCCAGCAATGATTTCCAAGAGACCCAGTACTTC.

This chain links TRBV6-5 with TRBJ2-7; D might be TRBD1 (6 bases). CDR3 length: 15 amino acids. Trimming stripped 5 bases from V and 0 bases from J, with 14 bases between. Germline assignment: CDR1 MNHEY and CDR2 SVGAGI. The CDR3 protein is CASSQPDSHSYEQYF. For the CDR3, the DNA is TGTGCCAGCAGTCAACCGGACAGCCACTCCTACGAGCAGTACTTC.

V and J are TRBV4-1 and TRBJ2-7; 12 bases fit TRBD1. Trimming removed 2 bases from V and 5 bases from J; junction bases left unmatched: 7. CDR1 MGHRA and CDR2 YSYEKL come from the germline V gene. This CDR3 has 16 residues. In DNA, the CDR3 is TGCGCCAGCAGCCAAACCGGGACAGGGGGCCTGGACGAGCAGTACTTC. Encoded protein: CASSQTGTGGLDEQYF.